The T cell receptor (beta chain) under discussion was sequenced for a study of shared clonotypes between healthy human individuals. The naive CD8 fraction comprised CD45RO-negative cells positively selected for CCR7 and excluded terminally differentiated effector memory CD45RA+ cells. The assay was immunoSEQ multiplex PCR, and TCRdb's table has in-frame clones only and misses some. The table has about 680,000 clones, about 91% seen once. Sequencing input: naive CD8+ T cells sorted from blood. This clonotype originated in a young man in good health.

CDR3 sequence (DNA): TGTGCCAGCAGTGAAACCTCCTACGAGCAGTACTTC. This codes for CASSETSYEQYF. The chain is built from TRBV6-1 and TRBJ2-7; no reliable D call. V shed 2 bases and J shed 0 bases, with 2 bases lying between them. The CDR3 extends over 12 amino acids. In germline, CDR1 is MNHNS, CDR2 SASEGT.